This section outlines one T cell receptor beta chain sequence together with its context. Treatment given: randomized to nivolumab then ipilimumab (arm A) or the reverse (arm B). None of the patients previously received DNA-damaging chemotherapy. These data belong to a study of sequential checkpoint blockade in melanoma. The overall study: Both treatment sequences were followed by maintenance nivolumab.

Germline lookup yields CDR1 LNHDA and CDR2 SQIVND (reference sequence). This CDR3 has 14 residues. Trimming took 5 bases from V and 6 from J, leaving 16 bases between them. Method: immunoSEQ multiplex PCR; TCRdb's copy keeps in-frame clones and lacks some. The sample consists of 3,000 to 4,000 clones, roughly 50% of them appearing once. The source was CD8+ T cells sorted from blood (inferred from file names), collected from a patient given nivolumab and ipilimumab in sequence. J is TRBJ1-1 and V is TRBV19; D is possibly TRBD1 (6 bases). The source is a human patient with melanoma. Some clones in this sample may be carry-over from other donors' samples. CDR3 amino acids: CASSERQELAEAFF. CDR3 DNA: TGTGCCAGTAGTGAAAGACAGGAGCTCGCTGAAGCTTTCTTT.